Reported below is one TCR beta chain. What it binds is not known. In the PCR, 60 Vbeta and 13 Jbeta primers were used. Clones were read by immunoSEQ multiplex PCR, and TCRdb kept only the in-frame ones, dropping some. This table has around 76,000 clones, 65% to 75% appearing once. The sample belongs to a study of cytomegalovirus exposure and HLA in healthy donors. The overall study: Falling in the Caucasian-associated ancestry cluster were 81% of about 400 genotyped donors. Whole-study results and caveats: Highly shared variants forming one cluster were likely a sequencing artifact. Reportedly, a later analysis found an Asian-associated ancestry cluster had fewer N-insertions than the roughly 670-donor mean. In an earlier analysis, in some 500 donors, most V segments appeared productive either ~87% or ~30% of the time.

This CDR3 is 15 amino acids long. Looked up from germline, CDR1 is SGHDN and CDR2 is FVKESK. V shed 4 bases and J shed 3 bases, with 15 bases lying between them. The gene calls are TRBV14 and TRBJ1-1, with D perhaps matching TRBD1 (6 bases). The receptor's source is a middle-aged man in good health and CMV-seropositive. Specimen: PBMCs. CDR3 residues: CASSRITGSDTEAFF. CDR3 bases: TGTGCCAGCAGCCGAATCACAGGGAGCGACACTGAAGCTTTCTTT.